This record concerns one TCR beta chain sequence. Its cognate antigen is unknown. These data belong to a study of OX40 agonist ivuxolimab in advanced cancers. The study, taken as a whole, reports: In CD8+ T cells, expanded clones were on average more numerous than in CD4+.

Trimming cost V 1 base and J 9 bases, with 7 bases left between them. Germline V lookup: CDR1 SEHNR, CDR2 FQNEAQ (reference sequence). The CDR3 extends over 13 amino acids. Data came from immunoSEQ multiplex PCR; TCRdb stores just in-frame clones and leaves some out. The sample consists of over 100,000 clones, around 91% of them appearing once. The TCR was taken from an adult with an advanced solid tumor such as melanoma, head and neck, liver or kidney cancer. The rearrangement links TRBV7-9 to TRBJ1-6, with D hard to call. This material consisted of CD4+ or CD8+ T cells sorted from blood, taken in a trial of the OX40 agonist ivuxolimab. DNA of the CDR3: TGTGCCAGCAGCTTAGAAATGAGTTCACCCCTCCACTTT. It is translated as CASSLEMSSPLHF.